Shown below are 9 T cell receptor beta chains from a single sample sequenced in a study of cytomegalovirus exposure and HLA in healthy donors. Assay: immunoSEQ multiplex PCR; the TCRdb copy retains only in-frame clones and omits some. Of 200,000 to 250,000 clones in the sample, approximately 87% were seen once. The sample consisted of PBMCs. These receptors came from a woman younger than 30 in good health and CMV-seronegative.

V and J are TRBV27 and TRBJ2-1; the D gene is possibly TRBD2 (6 bases). The V gene's germline CDR1 is MNHEY and CDR2 SMNVEV (reference sequence). The germline V and J ends were trimmed by 4 bases and 0 bases, with 10 bases remaining between them. The CDR3 covers 15 residues. In DNA, the CDR3 is TGTGCCAGCAGTTCGAGCGGGTACTCCTACAATGAGCAGTTCTTC. This codes for CASSSSGYSYNEQFF.

The V and J genes are TRBV30 and TRBJ1-1, with D possibly matching TRBD1 (5 bases). Germline assignment: CDR1 GTSNPN and CDR2 SVGIG (reference sequence). CDR3 size: 13 residues. V lost 5 bases and J lost 4, with 14 bases in between. The CDR3, as DNA: TGTGCCTGGGTAGGCTGGAGGGGCACTGAAGCTTTCTTT. It is translated as CAWVGWRGTEAFF.

This clone appeared a few times. This chain uses TRBV5-4 with TRBJ2-1; tentative D call: TRBD1 (6 bases). Per germline, CDR1 SGHNT and CDR2 YYREEE (reference sequence). The germline V and J ends were trimmed by 4 bases and 6 bases, with 14 bases remaining between them. This CDR3 is 14 amino acids long. The chain's CDR3 is CASSLTGRPNEQFF. The CDR3 DNA is TGTGCCAGCAGCCTCACAGGGCGCCCCAATGAGCAGTTCTTC.

The count of this clone is one. This rearrangement joins TRBV4-1 to TRBJ2-1; 7 bases agree with TRBD2. Per the germline V gene, CDR1 is MGHRA and CDR2 is YSYEKL. The CDR3 has 15 amino acids. Germline trimming cut 1 base from V and 5 bases from J; bases unmatched to any gene: 5. The CDR3 DNA follows: TGCGCCAGCAGCCAAGTGGGGACTATTAACAATGAGCAGTTCTTC. Translating it yields CASSQVGTINNEQFF.

The CDR3 spells CASSPEPDSNQPQHF. CDR3 DNA sequence: TGTGCCAGCAGCCCCGAGCCGGATAGCAATCAGCCCCAGCATTTT. V is TRBV9 and J is TRBJ1-5; D gene unclear. Germline V CDR1 and CDR2: SGDLS, YYNGEE. Deletions cut 4 bases from V and 0 bases from J, with 11 bases between. This CDR3 comprises 15 residues.

V usage is TRBV29-1 and J usage is TRBJ2-1, with 7 bases lining up with TRBD2. With 4 bases clipped from V and 4 bases from J, the junction kept 16 bases outside the gene matches. This CDR3 has 17 residues. The V gene's germline CDR1 is SQVTM and CDR2 ANQGSEA. The CDR3 DNA reads as TGCAGCGTTGGGGTAGCGGGCGGAATCACCATGTACAATGAGCAGTTCTTC. Translating gives CSVGVAGGITMYNEQFF.

CDR3 nucleotide sequence: TGTGCCAGCAGCGTAACCCCAGGACAGGGCTCCGAGCAGTACTTC. Its protein is CASSVTPGQGSEQYF. The chain has TRBV9 and TRBJ2-7, with 8 bases that match TRBD1. The CDR3 has 15 amino acids. The ends lost 1 base at V and 6 bases at J; junction bases unmatched: 9. CDR1 is SGDLS, CDR2 YYNGEE, per germline.

V is TRBV28 and J is TRBJ1-5; 7 bases match TRBD1. The CDR3 covers 15 residues. Germline V CDR1 and CDR2: MDHEN, SYDVKM. The ends lost 5 bases at V and 6 bases at J; junction bases unmatched: 10. CDR3 bases: TGTGCCAGCAGTCTACCGACAGGGACCGGTCAGCCCCAGCATTTT. Amino acids: CASSLPTGTGQPQHF.

The chain has TRBV6-1 and TRBJ2-5; 7 bases align to TRBD2. Germline assignment: CDR1 MNHNS and CDR2 SASEGT. CDR3 length: 14 residues. The V segment lost 4 bases and the J segment 1 base; nucleotides outside the gene matches: 3. CDR3 in DNA: TGTGCCAGCAGTGGCCCGGGAGGCCAAGAGACCCAGTACTTC. It yields the protein CASSGPGGQETQYF.